Presented here are 30 T cell receptor beta chains from one specimen sequenced in a study of blood T cell repertoires in COVID-19. Profiling relied on immunoSEQ multiplex PCR, and the TCRdb table lists in-frame clones only, not all of them. This sample has 130,000 to 150,000 clones, with 75% to 85% found just once. Sequencing was carried out using peripheral blood. Receptors originate from a human donor with acute or convalescent COVID-19. The donor label of this sample is uncertain.

For the CDR3, the DNA is TGTGCCAGCAGGTCGGGACAGGGAACGGGGGAAGGGACAGATACGCAGTATTTT. This codes for CASRSGQGTGEGTDTQYF. The chain combines TRBV13 with TRBJ2-3; 9 positions agree with TRBD1. CDR1 and CDR2 from the germline V gene are PRHDT and FYEKMQ (reference sequence). With 6 bases clipped from V and 3 bases from J, the junction kept 16 bases outside the gene matches. The CDR3 totals 18 residues.

The V gene is TRBV7-3, the J gene TRBJ2-3, with TRBD1 matching over 7 bases. CDR1 SGHTA and CDR2 FQGTGA come from the germline V gene. The CDR3 has 14 amino acids. V gave up 4 bases and J gave up 1 base; unmatched junction bases: 2. CDR3 residues: CASSYGQGTDTQYF. The DNA of the CDR3 is TGTGCCAGCAGCTACGGACAGGGCACAGATACGCAGTATTTT.

The genes are TRBV9 and TRBJ2-1; D may be TRBD1 (5 bases). There are 17 residues in the CDR3. Trimming left V 3 bases short and J 0 bases short, with 16 bases between. Germline V gene sequence: CDR1 SGDLS, CDR2 YYNGEE. The CDR3 region is CASSGIRQTSSYNEQFF. CDR3 bases: TGTGCCAGCAGCGGGATACGACAGACATCCTCCTACAATGAGCAGTTCTTC.

V usage is TRBV5-4 and J usage is TRBJ2-1; 9 bases match TRBD1. V gave up 0 bases and J gave up 7 bases; unmatched junction bases: 5. The CDR3 has 15 amino acids. Germline assignment: CDR1 SGHNT and CDR2 YYREEE (reference sequence). CDR3 in DNA: TGTGCCAGCAGCTTGGGGTACAGGGGGCTGAATGAGCAGTTCTTC. Translating gives CASSLGYRGLNEQFF.

The chain links TRBV10-1 to TRBJ1-1; D remains unclear. The ends were cut back, 6 bases at V and 0 bases at J, with 14 bases in the middle. Per germline, CDR1 WNHNN and CDR2 SYGVQD (reference sequence). The CDR3 consists of 15 residues. CDR3 sequence reads: CASSGGLSMNTEAFF. The DNA for the CDR3 is TGCGCCAGCAGCGGAGGGCTCTCCATGAACACTGAAGCTTTCTTT.

V usage is TRBV6-5 and J usage is TRBJ2-7; D possibly corresponds to TRBD1 (6 bases). Germline values: CDR1 MNHEY, CDR2 SVGAGI. This CDR3 is built from 14 residues. Deletions cut 2 bases from V and 2 bases from J, with 10 bases between. The CDR3 DNA reads as TGTGCCAGCAGTTACAGGGGGTCTCCCTACGAGCAGTACTTC. It specifies CASSYRGSPYEQYF.

CDR3 residues: CATSESGQGRYGYTF. In nucleotides, the CDR3 is TGTGCCACCAGTGAATCGGGACAGGGAAGGTATGGCTACACCTTC. The rearrangement joins TRBV24-1 to TRBJ1-2; TRBD1 matches 9 bases. The CDR3 sequence is 15 residues long. V was pared by 4 bases and J by 5 bases, with 7 bases of the junction left unmatched. From germline, CDR1 is KGHDR and CDR2 SFDVKD.

This clone was detected a few times. The chain carries TRBV20-1 and TRBJ1-2; no clear D. Trimming took 3 bases from V and 8 from J, leaving 13 bases between them. The CDR3 sequence is 12 residues long. Germline CDR1 DFQATT, CDR2 SNEGSKA (reference sequence). The CDR3 DNA sequence: TGCAGTGCTAGTCCCCACGGAGACGGCTACACCTTC. Translation: CSASPHGDGYTF.

The gene calls are TRBV2 and TRBJ1-2, with 7 bases that match TRBD1. Germline CDR1 SNHLY, CDR2 FYNNEI. There are 13 residues in the CDR3. V trimming: 5 bases; J trimming: 4 bases; junction bases outside the gene matches: 4. The DNA of the CDR3 is TGTGCCAGCAGTTCGACAGGGATCTATGGCTACACCTTC. As protein: CASSSTGIYGYTF.

The chain has TRBV20-1 and TRBJ1-6, with 7 bases identical to TRBD1. The CDR3 consists of 12 residues. V shed 3 bases and J 10 bases; nucleotides not matched to a gene: 3. Germline V gene data show CDR1 as DFQATT and CDR2 as SNEGSKA (reference sequence). CDR3 in amino acids: CSASQGDSPLHF. Here the CDR3 DNA reads TGCAGTGCTAGTCAGGGGGACTCACCCCTCCACTTT.

This clone was seen ten or more times. The chain joins TRBV3-1 (or the pseudogene TRBV3-2) to TRBJ1-3; D might be TRBD1 (5 bases). The CDR3 spans 14 residues. The germline V gene has CDR1 LGHDT and CDR2 YNNKEL (reference sequence). Deletions cut 4 bases from V and 3 bases from J, with 10 bases between. For the CDR3, the DNA is TGTGCCAGCAGCCGGGGAACAGGTGGAAACACCATATATTTT. Translation: CASSRGTGGNTIYF.

The chain combines TRBV4-1 with TRBJ2-1, with D possibly TRBD2 on 6 matching bases. The CDR3 covers 16 residues. The V gene's germline CDR1 is MGHRA and CDR2 YSYEKL. The germline V and J ends were trimmed by 0 bases and 0 bases, with 9 bases remaining between them. The CDR3 protein is CASSQEEGSSYNEQFF. In DNA, the CDR3 is TGCGCCAGCAGCCAAGAGGAGGGGAGCTCCTACAATGAGCAGTTCTTC.

This chain joins TRBV3-1 (or the pseudogene TRBV3-2) and TRBJ1-2, with D hard to call. The V and J ends lost 1 base and 6 bases respectively, with 9 bases between them. This CDR3 contains 13 residues. Germline CDR1 and CDR2: LGHDT and YNNKEL (reference sequence). The CDR3 DNA reads TGTGCCAGCAGCCAAGGGGGAGCTGATGGCTACACCTTC. This codes for CASSQGGADGYTF.

This chain links TRBV27 with TRBJ2-7; 7 bases are shared with TRBD1. CDR1 and CDR2 from the germline V gene are MNHEY and SMNVEV (reference sequence). J gave up 7 bases and V 8 bases, and 11 bases lay outside the gene matches. This CDR3 is built from 13 residues. CDR3 in DNA: TGTGCCAGCGGGTACAGGGGATCTGGAGAGCAGTACGTC. Amino acid sequence: CASGYRGSGEQYV.

This rearrangement joins TRBV25-1 to TRBJ2-3; 8 nucleotides align to TRBD2. This CDR3 spans 16 amino acids. CDR1 is MGHDK, CDR2 SYGVNS, per germline. With V trimmed by 2 bases and J by 3 bases, 7 bases remained unmatched. DNA of the CDR3: TGTGCCAGCAGTGAACGGGTGGTAGCGGGGACAGATACGCAGTATTTT. Protein product: CASSERVVAGTDTQYF.

This chain links TRBV1 with TRBJ1-2; TRBD1, the D gene given by the table, was not confirmed from the DNA. TRBV1 is a pseudogene locus. CDR3 length equals 16 residues. CDR3 nucleotide sequence: TGCACCAGGGTCGAGAGGGGGCGTAATAGGGGCCCCGGCTACACCTTC. Amino acids: CTRVERGRNRGPGYTF.

The sample holds one count of this clone. The chain has TRBV12-3 or TRBV12-4 and TRBJ1-4; D may be TRBD1 (5 bases). Trimming took 4 bases from V and 4 from J, leaving 7 bases between them. This CDR3 is 13 amino acids long. The CDR3 DNA follows: TGTGCCAGCAGTTGGAGGGGTAATGAAAAACTGTTTTTT. Its protein is CASSWRGNEKLFF.

In this sample, this clone turned up once. The chain joins TRBV5-1 to TRBJ1-1; D is unclear. V was trimmed by 4 bases and J by 1 base, leaving 8 bases between them. The CDR3 length is 13 residues. The germline V gene has CDR1 SGHRS and CDR2 YFSETQ. The CDR3 is CASSPAGNTEAFF. CDR3 bases: TGCGCCAGCAGCCCTGCGGGGAACACTGAAGCTTTCTTT.

The CDR3 protein is CASSLSGDGYTF. The CDR3 bases are TGCGCCAGCAGCTTATCAGGGGATGGCTACACCTTC. The chain carries TRBV5-1 and TRBJ1-2, with D perhaps matching TRBD1 (6 bases). V was pared by 2 bases and J by 6 bases, with 8 bases between. The CDR3 length is 12 residues. Germline values: CDR1 SGHRS, CDR2 YFSETQ.

J is TRBJ1-4 and V is TRBV5-1; the match to TRBD1 covers 7 bases. This CDR3 is built from 16 residues. Germline-derived CDR1 and CDR2 are SGHRS and YFSETQ. Trimming took 4 bases from V and 0 from J; bases not matched to a gene: 6. CDR3 sequence reads: CASSPRTGATNEKLFF. CDR3 DNA: TGCGCCAGCAGCCCCCGGACAGGTGCAACTAATGAAAAACTGTTTTTT.

The chain couples TRBV5-1 to TRBJ1-6; D gene uncertain. Trimming removed 4 bases from V and 9 bases from J, with 11 bases in between. The length of the CDR3 is 13 residues. The germline V gene encodes CDR1 SGHRS and CDR2 YFSETQ. The CDR3 sequence is CASSRDPGSPLHF. The DNA for the CDR3 is TGCGCCAGCAGCCGCGATCCAGGTTCACCCCTCCACTTT.

This clone appeared a single time. The rearrangement uses TRBV29-1 and TRBJ2-1; D gene ambiguous. From germline, CDR1 is SQVTM and CDR2 ANQGSEA. V lost 8 bases and J 0 bases, leaving 8 bases between the germline ends. The CDR3 has 12 residues. The CDR3 loop reads CSPLSSYNEQFF. The CDR3 DNA reads TGCAGCCCCCTAAGCTCCTACAATGAGCAGTTCTTC.

This clone was counted once. The chain recombines TRBV2 with TRBJ2-1; 15 bases agree with TRBD2. The CDR3 is made up of 15 amino acids. J lost 1 base, V lost 9 bases, and 1 base had no gene match. Germline V lookup: CDR1 SNHLY, CDR2 FYNNEI. The chain's CDR3 is CARGLAGGSYNEQFF. Written as DNA, the CDR3 is TGTGCCAGAGGACTAGCGGGGGGGTCCTACAATGAGCAGTTCTTC.

CDR3 nucleotide sequence: TGTGCCTGGAGCGGGTCTTTAATGAACTCTGGGGCCAACGTCCTGACTTTC. It specifies CAWSGSLMNSGANVLTF. The chain joins TRBV30 to TRBJ2-6; D is unresolved. Germline CDR1 reads GTSNPN; CDR2 reads SVGIG (reference sequence). V was pared by 3 bases and J by 0 bases, with 15 bases between. The CDR3 has 17 residues.

J is TRBJ1-1 and V is TRBV12-3 or TRBV12-4; D not resolved. V lost 9 bases and J lost 11, with 19 bases in between. The CDR3 runs 12 residues. CDR3 amino acids: CASSPLSTWAFF. In DNA, the CDR3 is TGTGCCAGTTCCCCACTCTCGACTTGGGCTTTCTTT.

The V and J genes are TRBV19 and TRBJ2-5, with 11 bases matching TRBD1. V was pared by 1 base and J by 5 bases, with 3 bases of the junction left unmatched. Germline CDR1 reads LNHDA; CDR2 reads SQIVND (reference sequence). There are 15 residues in the CDR3. The CDR3 bases are TGTGCCAGTAGTATAGGAGGGGACAGGGGGGAGACCCAGTACTTC. Its protein product is CASSIGGDRGETQYF. The full variable domain, in which reference TRBV19 and TRBJ2-5 provide the parts outside the CDR3, is DGGITQSPKYLFRKEGQNVTLSCEQNLNHDAMYWYRQDPGQGLRLIYYSQIVNDFQKGDIAEGYSVSREKKESFPLTVTSAQKNPTAFYLCASSIGGDRGETQYFGPGTRLLVL.

V is TRBV5-4 and J is TRBJ1-5; D is undetermined. Germline V CDR1 and CDR2: SGHNT, YYREEE (reference sequence). CDR3 length: 15 amino acids. V lost 4 bases, J lost 0 bases, and 11 bases lay in between. The CDR3 bases are TGTGCCAGCAGCACACAGATTAATAGCAATCAGCCCCAGCATTTT. Protein product: CASSTQINSNQPQHF.

The chain is built from TRBV11-2 and TRBJ2-1; 12 bases line up with TRBD2. Germline CDR1 SGHAT, CDR2 FQNNGV. J was trimmed by 4 bases and V by 6 bases; bases with no gene match: 4. The CDR3 runs to 15 residues. CDR3 DNA: TGTGCCAGCAGAAGCCTAGCGGGGGGGTACAATGAGCAGTTCTTC. Protein sequence: CASRSLAGGYNEQFF. Full variable domain (missing parts from reference TRBV11-2 and TRBJ2-1): EAGVAQSPRYKIIEKRQSVAFWCNPISGHATLYWYQQILGQGPKLLIQFQNNGVVDDSQLPKDRFSAERLKGVDSTLKIQPAKLEDSAVYLCASRSLAGGYNEQFFGPGTRLTVL.

There are a few counts of this clone. The chain is built from TRBV11-2 and TRBJ2-2; D possibly corresponds to TRBD1 (5 bases). Trimming removed 1 base from V and 6 bases from J, with 15 bases in between. From germline, CDR1 is SGHAT and CDR2 FQNNGV. The CDR3 totals 16 residues. In DNA form, the CDR3 reads TGTGCCAGCAGCTTAGCTTGGGGCGGCCCCCCCGGGGAGCTGTTTTTT. It yields the protein CASSLAWGGPPGELFF.

The chain combines TRBV7-8 with TRBJ1-2; perhaps TRBD1 as D (5 bases). Germline V gene data show CDR1 as SGHVS and CDR2 as FQNEAQ. V dropped 5 bases and J dropped 8 bases, with 18 bases sitting between them. The CDR3 totals 14 residues. CDR3 nucleotides: TGTGCCAGCAGCCCCGGTGGAGGGGTAGGGGGCTACACCTTC. Its protein is CASSPGGGVGGYTF.